Listed below are T cell receptor beta chains from one sample, sequenced in a study of T cell responses to AZD1222 COVID-19 vaccine. Only in-frame clones appear in the TCRdb table, and some are missing; sequencing was by immunoSEQ multiplex PCR. The repertoire holds 90,000 to 95,000 clones, with roughly nine tenths as singletons. The source was peripheral blood, collected on day 0 of AZD1222 vaccination. These receptors were taken from an adult in good health. Both conserved end residues are trimmed from each CDR3. Fields, in order: V gene, D gene, CDR3 protein. The D gene is left open where the match is weak.

v_gene: TRBV27
d_gene: NA
CDR3aa: ASKMTASTEAF

v_gene: TRBV7-9
d_gene: NA
CDR3aa: ASRSHYGTPEQF

v_gene: TRBV5-1
d_gene: TRBD1
CDR3aa: ASSLQGLYSEKLF

v_gene: TRBV4-3
d_gene: TRBD1
CDR3aa: ASSQARQGGSSYNSPLH

v_gene: TRBV5-6
d_gene: NA
CDR3aa: ASSTDVDYEQY

v_gene: TRBV19
d_gene: TRBD1
CDR3aa: ASSTGGTGYEKLF

v_gene: TRBV7-3
d_gene: NA
CDR3aa: ASSLTPRNTEAF

v_gene: TRBV19
d_gene: NA
CDR3aa: ASSQGVVTEAF

v_gene: TRBV28
d_gene: NA
CDR3aa: ASSLQPQH

v_gene: TRBV28
d_gene: TRBD2
CDR3aa: ASSPGGLAGNNEQF

v_gene: TRBV5-1
d_gene: NA
CDR3aa: ASKIFSRGAGETQY

v_gene: TRBV5-4
d_gene: NA
CDR3aa: ASSLDGLGEEAF

v_gene: TRBV7-2
d_gene: TRBD2
CDR3aa: ASSGGPNNEQF

v_gene: TRBV28
d_gene: TRBD2
CDR3aa: ASSSLLAGVSNEQF

v_gene: TRBV5-1
d_gene: TRBD2
CDR3aa: ASSLMIAGGNEQF

v_gene: TRBV2
d_gene: NA
CDR3aa: ASSEGYTQY

v_gene: TRBV7-2
d_gene: TRBD1
CDR3aa: ASSFTGGEPQH

v_gene: TRBV5-6
d_gene: NA
CDR3aa: ASSPGGSTDTQY

v_gene: TRBV11-1
d_gene: NA
CDR3aa: ASSLVQGFTGELF

v_gene: TRBV21-1
d_gene: NA
CDR3aa: ARDAGRNTEAF

v_gene: TRBV10-1
d_gene: TRBD1
CDR3aa: ASSEAQGAAYTEAF

v_gene: TRBV5-1
d_gene: NA
CDR3aa: ASSPWRMNTGELF

v_gene: TRBV6-5
d_gene: NA
CDR3aa: ASSYGQQNYGYT

v_gene: TRBV5-5
d_gene: NA
CDR3aa: ASSFQVGIEKLF

v_gene: TRBV6-5
d_gene: NA
CDR3aa: ASSYGASQYGYT

v_gene: TRBV28
d_gene: TRBD1
CDR3aa: ASSSTLDRDNEKLF

v_gene: TRBV19
d_gene: NA
CDR3aa: ASSIEQAGNTIY

v_gene: TRBV28
d_gene: NA
CDR3aa: ASRTGPYEQY

v_gene: TRBV7-3
d_gene: NA
CDR3aa: ASSLSRDGFTEAF

v_gene: TRBV28
d_gene: TRBD1
CDR3aa: ASRPGQGSEQY

v_gene: TRBV30
d_gene: NA
CDR3aa: AWSPRRLGSPLH

v_gene: TRBV27
d_gene: TRBD2
CDR3aa: ASSRPGTSGGTDTQY

v_gene: TRBV28
d_gene: NA
CDR3aa: ASNVGKGWGYT

v_gene: TRBV2
d_gene: TRBD2
CDR3aa: ASSENALAEETQY

v_gene: TRBV12-3/TRBV12-4
d_gene: TRBD2
CDR3aa: ASKAGGPDTQY

v_gene: TRBV6-5
d_gene: TRBD1
CDR3aa: ASSPGGNGNTIY

v_gene: TRBV24-1
d_gene: TRBD1
CDR3aa: ATSDRTGLTGELF

v_gene: TRBV28
d_gene: NA
CDR3aa: ASSSPGRGLGNEQF

v_gene: TRBV6-5
d_gene: NA
CDR3aa: ASSYQGRDSPLH

v_gene: TRBV18
d_gene: TRBD1
CDR3aa: ASSQGQGRTEAF

v_gene: TRBV4-3
d_gene: NA
CDR3aa: ASSQDHLDTQY

v_gene: TRBV3-1/TRBV3-2
d_gene: NA
CDR3aa: ASSQDRLSSYEQY

v_gene: TRBV6-5
d_gene: NA
CDR3aa: ASTLSQGGETQY

v_gene: TRBV19
d_gene: TRBD1
CDR3aa: AVYRGFTGELF

v_gene: TRBV7-9
d_gene: NA
CDR3aa: ASSSLGYREGVWNYGYT

v_gene: TRBV28
d_gene: NA
CDR3aa: ASSLGQGYEQY

v_gene: TRBV5-1
d_gene: TRBD2
CDR3aa: ASTPAGGEGADTQY

v_gene: TRBV19
d_gene: NA
CDR3aa: ASSAPTVAYEQY